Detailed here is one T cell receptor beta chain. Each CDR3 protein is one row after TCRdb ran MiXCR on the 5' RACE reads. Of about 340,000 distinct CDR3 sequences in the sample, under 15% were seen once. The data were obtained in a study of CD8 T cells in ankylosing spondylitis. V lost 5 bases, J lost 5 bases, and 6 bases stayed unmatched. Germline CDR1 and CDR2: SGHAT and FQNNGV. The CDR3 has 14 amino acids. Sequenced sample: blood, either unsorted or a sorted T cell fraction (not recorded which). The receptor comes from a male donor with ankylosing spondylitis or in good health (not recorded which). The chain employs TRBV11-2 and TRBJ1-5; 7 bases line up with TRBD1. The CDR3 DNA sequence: TGTGCCAGCAGCGCCCTAACAGGGGATCAGCCCCAGCATTTT. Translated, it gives CASSALTGDQPQHF. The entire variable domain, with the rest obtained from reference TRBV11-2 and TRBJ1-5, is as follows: EAGVAQSPRYKIIEKRQSVAFWCNPISGHATLYWYQQILGQGPKLLIQFQNNGVVDDSQLPKDRFSAERLKGVDSTLKIQPAKLEDSAVYLCASSALTGDQPQHFGDGTRLSIL.